Below, one TCR beta chain is given with its context. Its specificity is not known. These data come from a study of metastatic and nonmetastatic thyroid tumors. Study context: Across blood and tumor or nodule tissue, repertoires from malignant and benign thyroid patients were compared with one another.

Findings of the study overall: Malignant tumors reportedly showed significantly higher TCR beta diversity than benign nodules in both blood and tumor.

Authors' data handling: In papillary thyroid cancer, a distant-metastasis classifier was built using CDR3 differences across clinicopathological groups. From the PCR reads, TCRdb re-called clones with MiXCR. TCRdb's processing, not the study's, gives the V and J calls here. The repertoire holds 72,000 or so clones, with around 20% as singletons. Thyroid surgery took place with no prior treatment in any patient. The V gene's germline CDR1 is MNHNS and CDR2 SASEGT. The ends were cut back, 7 bases at V and 1 base at J, with 17 bases in the middle. The CDR3 has 16 residues. Sequenced sample: blood. The receptor comes from a female donor with papillary thyroid cancer or a benign thyroid nodule (not recorded which). Some clones in this sample may be carry-over from other donors' samples. The chain couples TRBV6-1 to TRBJ1-5; TRBD1 is a possible D gene (5 bases). The CDR3 region is CASIYTFGASNQPQHF. CDR3 in DNA: TGTGCCAGCATTTATACTTTCGGGGCGAGCAATCAGCCCCAGCATTTT.